This record concerns one T cell receptor beta chain sequence. Its specificity is unknown. Combining a sample-barcoded 5' primer with a J-beta primer mix, a second PCR ran for about 6 to 11 cycles. Every cDNA molecule carried a tag from a template-switch adaptor bearing 12 random nucleotides. TCRdb processed the 5' RACE reads anew with MiXCR; each CDR3 protein has one entry. The sample has roughly 1,800,000 distinct CDR3 sequences; roughly 49% are singletons. The sample originates from a study of blood T cells in healthy people across ages. Study-level results: TCR beta diversity per million T cells fell roughly linearly with age. It was held that diversity estimates obtained from one million T cells represented underestimates. Conclusively comparing naive with antigen-experienced cells was impossible with unsorted PBMCs.

CDR1 is LGHNA and CDR2 is YSLEER in the germline V gene. CDR3 length equals 16 residues. V gene TRBV4-3 combines with J gene TRBJ2-7, with D maybe TRBD1 (6 bases). TRBJ2-5 explains the end of the DNA better; the J call may be wrong. The sample taken for sequencing was blood. The origin of this receptor is a woman aged 40 to 55 in good health. The CDR3 sequence is CASSQDWGPLHETQYF. Written as DNA, the CDR3 is TGCGCCAGCAGCCAAGATTGGGGGCCCCTCCACGAGACCCAGTACTTC.